In this sample, the clone carrying this T cell receptor beta chain turned up many times. Its cognate antigen is unknown. The CDR3 loop spans 16 amino acids. Germline-derived CDR1 and CDR2 are SGDLS and YYNGEE. V gave up 4 bases and J gave up 4 bases; unmatched junction bases: 12. This record comes from a study of human T cells and chemical hapten exposure. Background on the study: Patch tests containing 0.01% DPC, applied to the upper back, were read at 6 days. Findings of the study overall: After DPC sensitization, TCRs above 1 in 1000 frequency showed no change.

Indicated time point: pre-sensitization, week 0. Treatment specified: therapeutic diphenylcyclopropenone sensitization with weekly scalp DPC. From the RACE reads, TCRdb called clonotypes with MiXCR, one entry per CDR3 protein. The table lists under 400,000 distinct CDR3 sequences, 4.5% to 5.5% of them singletons. The rearrangement joins TRBV9 to TRBJ2-3; 7 nucleotides agree with TRBD2. Specimen: whole blood, collected in connection with sensitization to the hapten diphenylcyclopropenone (DPC). The clonotype comes from a woman aged 45-65 years with alopecia areata. Some clones in this sample may be carry-over from other donors' samples. Here the CDR3 reads CASSIKWEGRADTQYF. In DNA, the CDR3 is TGTGCCAGCAGCATCAAGTGGGAGGGCCGTGCAGATACGCAGTATTTT.